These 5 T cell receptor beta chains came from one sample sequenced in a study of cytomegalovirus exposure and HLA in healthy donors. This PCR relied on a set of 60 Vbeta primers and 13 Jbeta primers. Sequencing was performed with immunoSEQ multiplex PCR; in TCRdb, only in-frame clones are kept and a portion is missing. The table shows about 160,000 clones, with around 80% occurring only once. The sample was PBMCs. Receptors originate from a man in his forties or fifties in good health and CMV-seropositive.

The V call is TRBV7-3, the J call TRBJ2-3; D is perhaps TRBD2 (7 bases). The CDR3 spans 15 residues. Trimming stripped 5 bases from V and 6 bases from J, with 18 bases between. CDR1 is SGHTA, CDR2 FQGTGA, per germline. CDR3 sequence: CASSPAGAERDTQYF. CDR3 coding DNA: TGTGCCAGCAGCCCGGCGGGGGCCGAGCGCGATACGCAGTATTTT.

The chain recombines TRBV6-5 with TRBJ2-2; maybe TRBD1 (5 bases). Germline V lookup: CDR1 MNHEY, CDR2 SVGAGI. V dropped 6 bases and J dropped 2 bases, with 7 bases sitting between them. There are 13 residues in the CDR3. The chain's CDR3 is CASRDTNTGELFF. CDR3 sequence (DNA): TGTGCCAGCAGGGACACCAACACCGGGGAGCTGTTTTTT.

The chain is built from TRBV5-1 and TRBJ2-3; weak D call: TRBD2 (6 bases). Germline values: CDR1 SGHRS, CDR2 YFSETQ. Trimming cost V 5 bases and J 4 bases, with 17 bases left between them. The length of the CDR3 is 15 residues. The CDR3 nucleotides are TGCGCCAGCAGGACAGCGGGCCCCCCCCCAGATACGCAGTATTTT. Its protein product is CASRTAGPPPDTQYF.

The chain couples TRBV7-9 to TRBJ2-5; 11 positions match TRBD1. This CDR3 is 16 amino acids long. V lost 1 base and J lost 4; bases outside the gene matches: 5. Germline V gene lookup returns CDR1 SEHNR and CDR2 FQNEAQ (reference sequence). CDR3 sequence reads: CASSLVGQGAPETQYF. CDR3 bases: TGTGCCAGCAGCTTAGTAGGACAGGGGGCTCCAGAGACCCAGTACTTC.

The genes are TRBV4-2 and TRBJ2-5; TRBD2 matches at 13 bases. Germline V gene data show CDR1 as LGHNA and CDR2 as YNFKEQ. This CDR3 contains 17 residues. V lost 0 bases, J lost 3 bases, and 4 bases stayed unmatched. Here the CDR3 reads CASSQDGTSGREETQYF. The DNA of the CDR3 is TGTGCCAGCAGCCAAGATGGTACTAGCGGGAGGGAAGAGACCCAGTACTTC.